Below are 6 T cell receptor beta chains sequenced from a single sample in a study of control samples from healthy donors and cancer patients (dated by TCRdb to the early 2020s). Library construction relied on the immunoSEQ multiplex PCR assay. TCRdb's version of the immuneACCESS table is confined to in-frame rearrangements and falls short of the full clone set. An unresolved V gene accounts for under half of the shortfall where checked; the remainder is of unknown origin. In this sample the table shows 110,000 to 150,000 clones, 80% to 95% of which occur a single time. The ten largest clones capture about 11% of the sample. The sequencing input was blood. The receptors come from a man aged 25-45 years in good health.

V usage is TRBV7-2 and J usage is TRBJ2-5; D is unclear. Trimming took 5 bases from V and 3 from J, leaving 4 bases between them. Germline CDR1 is SGHTA and CDR2 is FQGNSA. The CDR3 contains 11 residues. The CDR3 spells CASSPKETQYF. The CDR3 coding sequence is TGTGCCAGCAGCCCCAAAGAGACCCAGTACTTC. Filled out from reference TRBV7-2 and TRBJ2-5, the complete variable domain reads GAGVSQSPSNKVTEKGKDVELRCDPISGHTALYWYRQSLGQGLEFLIYFQGNSAPDKSGLPSDRFSAERTGGSVSTLTIQRTQQEDSAVYLCASSPKETQYFGPGTRLLVL.

Here the CDR3 reads CASSQHWPDLGSYEQYF. The CDR3 DNA follows: TGCGCCAGCAGCCAACACTGGCCCGATTTGGGTTCCTACGAGCAGTACTTC. This chain uses TRBV4-1 with TRBJ2-7; D remains ambiguous. This CDR3 region has 17 residues. V was shortened by 2 bases and J by 1 base, with 18 bases between the two germline ends. Looked up from germline, CDR1 is MGHRA and CDR2 is YSYEKL.

The chain carries TRBV7-9 and TRBJ1-3; D remains ambiguous. Germline V gene lookup returns CDR1 SEHNR and CDR2 FQNEAQ (reference sequence). Trimming left V 4 bases short and J 4 bases short, with 20 bases between. The CDR3 runs to 17 residues. The CDR3 here is CASSSRRSEFLGNTIYF. CDR3 nucleotides: TGTGCCAGCAGCTCAAGGAGGAGTGAGTTCCTGGGAAACACCATATATTTT.

The chain employs TRBV30 and TRBJ1-1; no definite D call. The CDR3 is made up of 13 amino acids. Germline V CDR1 and CDR2: GTSNPN, SVGIG (reference sequence). Trimming took 0 bases from V and 4 from J, leaving 9 bases between them. CDR3 sequence: CAWSVLRGTEAFF. In nucleotides, the CDR3 is TGTGCCTGGAGTGTACTTCGGGGCACTGAAGCTTTCTTT.

The chain couples TRBV4-1 to TRBJ2-1, with D uncertain. V lost 3 bases, J lost 7 bases, and 10 bases lay in between. The CDR3 has 13 residues. Germline lookup yields CDR1 MGHRA and CDR2 YSYEKL. In nucleotides, the CDR3 is TGCGCCAGCAGCCACGTTGCGATTAATGAGCAGTTCTTC. The encoded protein is CASSHVAINEQFF.

The chain uses TRBV19 and TRBJ1-2; no firm D call. Germline CDR1 and CDR2: LNHDA and SQIVND (reference sequence). The length of the CDR3 is 16 residues. Trimming left V 5 bases short and J 12 bases short, with 28 bases between. CDR3 nucleotide sequence: TGTGCCAGTAGTTCCCTTCTCGCAGCCGCTGGGAACGGCCACACCTTC. Translated, it gives CASSSLLAAAGNGHTF.